This T cell receptor beta chain is from a study of T cells in Graves' hyperthyroidism and ophthalmopathy. CDR1 is MNHNS and CDR2 is SASEGT in the germline V gene. V was trimmed by 10 bases and J by 2 bases, leaving 15 bases between them. The CDR3 has 15 amino acids. Amplification yielded TCR beta CDR3 regions, with RNA transcripts as the source. In the first-round RT-PCR of the TCR CDR3, the HTBI primer set was used. Using its own MiXCR run on the multiplex PCR reads, TCRdb lists one record per CDR3 protein. There are some 600,000 distinct CDR3 sequences in the sample; about 15% occur only once, and 5.5% to 7.5% lies in the top ten. This clonotype was observed many times.

The V gene is TRBV6-1, the J gene TRBJ2-6, with no clear D. The clonotype comes from a woman aged 25 to 39 with Graves' hyperthyroidism that later progressed to Graves' ophthalmopathy. Sample: blood. DNA for the CDR3: TGTGCCACCTCCCGTGAGGAAGCTGGGGCCAACGTCCTGACTTTC. It is translated as CATSREEAGANVLTF.